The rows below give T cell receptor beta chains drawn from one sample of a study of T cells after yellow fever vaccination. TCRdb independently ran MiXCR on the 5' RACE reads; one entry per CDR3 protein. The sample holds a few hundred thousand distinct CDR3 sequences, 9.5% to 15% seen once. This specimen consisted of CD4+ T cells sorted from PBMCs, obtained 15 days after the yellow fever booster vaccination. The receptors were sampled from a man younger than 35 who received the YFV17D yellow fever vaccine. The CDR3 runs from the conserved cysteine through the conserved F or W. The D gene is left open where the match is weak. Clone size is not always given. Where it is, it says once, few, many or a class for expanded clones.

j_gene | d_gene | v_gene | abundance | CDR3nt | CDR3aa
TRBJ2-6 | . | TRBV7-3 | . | TGTGCCAGCAGCTTACATCAAGGGGGATCTGGGGCCAACGTCCTGACTTTC | CASSLHQGGSGANVLTF
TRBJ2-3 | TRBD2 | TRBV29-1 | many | TGCAGCGTGGGGACGGGGGGGAACACAGATACGCAGTATTTT | CSVGTGGNTDTQYF
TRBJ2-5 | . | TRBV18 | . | TGTGCCAGCTCACCCGACGATAAGACCCAGTACTTC | CASSPDDKTQYF
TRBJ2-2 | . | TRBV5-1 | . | TGCGCCAGCAGCTTGGGAATAGCGGACCTCGGGGAGCTGTTTTTT | CASSLGIADLGELFF
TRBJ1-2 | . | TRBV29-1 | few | TGCAGCGCCTGGGCCGGGGGACACTATGGCTACACCTTC | CSAWAGGHYGYTF
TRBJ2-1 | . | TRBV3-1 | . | TGTGCCAGCAGCCATAGGGATCGGAGTGAGCAGTTCTTC | CASSHRDRSEQFF
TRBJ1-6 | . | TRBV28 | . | TGTGCCAGCAGATCAGGGTCCTCTAATTCACCCCTCCACTTT | CASRSGSSNSPLHF
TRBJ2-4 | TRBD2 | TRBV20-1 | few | TGCAGTGCTAGTCGGCGGGGGACGAGGAAAAACATTCAGTACTTC | CSASRRGTRKNIQYF
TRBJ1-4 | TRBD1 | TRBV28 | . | TGTGCCAGCAGGGGACAGGGCAAGTCGTTTTTT | CASRGQGKSFF
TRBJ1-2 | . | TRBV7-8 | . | TGTGCCAGCAGCTCCCGGGCCTTTAACTATGGCTACACCTTC | CASSSRAFNYGYTF
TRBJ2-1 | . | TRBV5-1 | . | TGCGCCAGCAGCTTGGAATTTTGGCGGCTTGGGGGTAATGAGCAGTTCTTC | CASSLEFWRLGGNEQFF
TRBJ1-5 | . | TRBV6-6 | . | TGTGCCAGCAGTTACAGTCAGGGGTTTCATCAGCCCCAGCATTTT | CASSYSQGFHQPQHF
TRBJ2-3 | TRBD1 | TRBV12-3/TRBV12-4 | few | TGTGCCAGCAGTCCCTGGGACAGGGGGCGCAGAGATACGCAGTATTTT | CASSPWDRGRRDTQYF
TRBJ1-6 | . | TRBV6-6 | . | TGTGCCACCCTTGCCCCGGGCTCCTATAATTCACCCCTCCACTTT | CATLAPGSYNSPLHF
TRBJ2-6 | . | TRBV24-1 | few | TGTGCCACCAGTGATCCCTCTGGGGCCAACGTCCTGACTTTC | CATSDPSGANVLTF
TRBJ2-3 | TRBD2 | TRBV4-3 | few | TGCGCCAGCAGCCAAGCTCCCGCTAGCGGTCCCACAGATACGCAGTATTTT | CASSQAPASGPTDTQYF
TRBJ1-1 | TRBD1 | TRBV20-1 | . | TGCAGTGCGAGCGAAGGGGGCCGAAACACTGAAGCTTTCTTT | CSASEGGRNTEAFF
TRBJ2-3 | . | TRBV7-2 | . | TGTGCCAGCAGCACAGGTAACACAGATACGCAGTATTTT | CASSTGNTDTQYF
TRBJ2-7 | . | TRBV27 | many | TGTGCCAGCAGTTCCCGGGACTGGGGCGCGGACGAGCAGTACTTC | CASSSRDWGADEQYF
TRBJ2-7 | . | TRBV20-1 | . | TGCAGTGCTAGAGTTTCCGGGACATCCCTCAACGAGCAGTACTTC | CSARVSGTSLNEQYF
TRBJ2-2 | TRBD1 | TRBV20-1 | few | TGCAGTGCTAGAGATGCGAGACAGGGGCCCACCGGGGAGCTGTTTTTT | CSARDARQGPTGELFF
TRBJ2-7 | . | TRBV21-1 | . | TGTGCCAGCAGCAAAGATATGCGGGGGCAAGCCCCTTACGAGCAGTACTTC | CASSKDMRGQAPYEQYF
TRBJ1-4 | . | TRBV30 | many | TGTGCCTGGTACACAGGGAAAGGCCTCGGGGATGAAAAACTGTTTTTT | CAWYTGKGLGDEKLFF
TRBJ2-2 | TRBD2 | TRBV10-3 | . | TGTGCCATCGGGACTAGCGGGGCAGCAAACACCGGGGAGCTGTTTTTT | CAIGTSGAANTGELFF
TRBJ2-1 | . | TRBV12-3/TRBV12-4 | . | TGTGCCAGCAGTGTGGGCCATGAGCAGTTCTTC | CASSVGHEQFF
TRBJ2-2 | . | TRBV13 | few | TGTGCCAGCAGCCGCGTTTACGGGGCGTGGAGCACCGGGGAGCTGTTTTTT | CASSRVYGAWSTGELFF
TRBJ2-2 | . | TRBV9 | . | TGTGCCAGCAGCGGAAACTCCCTCATCACCGGGGAGCTGTTTTTT | CASSGNSLITGELFF
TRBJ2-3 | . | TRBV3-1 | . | TGTGCCAGCAGCCATGTTGGGTTCACAGATACGCAGTATTTT | CASSHVGFTDTQYF
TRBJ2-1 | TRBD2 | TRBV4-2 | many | TGTGCCAGCAGCCAAGATCCTAGCGGGGGGGCCAGGAATGAGCAGTTCTTC | CASSQDPSGGARNEQFF
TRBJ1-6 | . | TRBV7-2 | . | TGTGCCAGCAGCTTAGGTTCCCCCTATAATTCACCCCTCCACTTT | CASSLGSPYNSPLHF
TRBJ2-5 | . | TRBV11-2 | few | TGTGCCAGCAGCTTTCGATCAAAAGGGACCCAGTACTTC | CASSFRSKGTQYF
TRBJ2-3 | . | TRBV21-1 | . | TGTGCCAGCAGCTTCCCCCCGGGTGGTTCAGATACGCAGTATTTT | CASSFPPGGSDTQYF
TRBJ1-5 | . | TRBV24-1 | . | TGTGCCACCAGTGATTCCAGGGCAGGGGCAAATCAGCCCCAGCATTTT | CATSDSRAGANQPQHF
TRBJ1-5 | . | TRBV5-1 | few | TGCGCCAGCAGTCCCGGCTTCAATCAGCCCCAGCATTTT | CASSPGFNQPQHF
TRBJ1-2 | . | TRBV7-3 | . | TGTGCCAGCAGCCCCACCCAGGACGGTGGCTACACCTTC | CASSPTQDGGYTF
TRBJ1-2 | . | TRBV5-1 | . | TGCGCCAGCAGCTTGGCCTTTGGGACAACCTATGGCTACACCTTC | CASSLAFGTTYGYTF
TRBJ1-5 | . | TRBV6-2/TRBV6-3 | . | TGTGCCAGCAGTCAACGAACCCCCTGGGCAGATAGCAATCAGCCCCAGCATTTT | CASSQRTPWADSNQPQHF
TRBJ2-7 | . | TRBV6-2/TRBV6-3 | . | TGTGCCAGCAGTTACTTCCCGAATTCCTACGAGCAGTACTTC | CASSYFPNSYEQYF
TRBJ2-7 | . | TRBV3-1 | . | TGTGCCAGCAGCCAAGGGCCGGGGGCCGGGGACGAGCAGTACTTC | CASSQGPGAGDEQYF
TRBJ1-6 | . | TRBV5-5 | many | TGTGCCAGCAGCTCCACAAAAGCCTATAATTCACCCCTCCACTTT | CASSSTKAYNSPLHF
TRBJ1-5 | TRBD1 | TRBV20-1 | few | TGCAGTGCTCGAGGGACAGGGGAAATCGGTCAGCCCCAGCATTTT | CSARGTGEIGQPQHF
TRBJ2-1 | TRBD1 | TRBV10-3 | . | TGTGCCATCAATGAAAACAGGGGGCACAATGAGCAGTTCTTC | CAINENRGHNEQFF
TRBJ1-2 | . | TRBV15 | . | TGTGCCACCAGCAGGACGGTAAACTATGGCTACACCTTC | CATSRTVNYGYTF
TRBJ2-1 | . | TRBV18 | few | TGTGCCAGCTCACGCGGCAGGGCCTCCTACAATGAGCAGTTCTTC | CASSRGRASYNEQFF
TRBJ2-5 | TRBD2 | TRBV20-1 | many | TGCAGTGCTAGAACCCCCACAGCGGGGGGAGAGACCCAGTACTTC | CSARTPTAGGETQYF
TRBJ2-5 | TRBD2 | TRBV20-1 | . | TGCAGTGTCCCGACTAGCGGGGGCCAAGAGACCCAGTACTTC | CSVPTSGGQETQYF
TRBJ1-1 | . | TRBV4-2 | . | TGCGCCAGCAGCCAAGAGGGCGGAACGGCTGAAGCTTTCTTT | CASSQEGGTAEAFF
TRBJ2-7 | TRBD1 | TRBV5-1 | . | TGCGCCAGCAGCGTCCCGGGACAGGGAAGTTACGAGCAGTACTTC | CASSVPGQGSYEQYF
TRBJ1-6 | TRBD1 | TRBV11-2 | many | TGTGCCAGCAGCCCATCAAGACAGGGCTTATCACCCCTCCACTTT | CASSPSRQGLSPLHF
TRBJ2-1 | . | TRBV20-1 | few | TGCAGTGCTACCAGTCCCAATGAGCAGTTCTTC | CSATSPNEQFF
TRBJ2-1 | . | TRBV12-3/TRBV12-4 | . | TGTGCCAGCACCAACGGTCTTGGGGGTTACAATGAGCAGTTCTTC | CASTNGLGGYNEQFF
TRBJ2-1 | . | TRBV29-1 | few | TGCAGCGTTGAAGATGGGGGGTTCTCCTCCTACAATGAGCAGTTCTTC | CSVEDGGFSSYNEQFF
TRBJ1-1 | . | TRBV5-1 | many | TGCGCCAGCAGCTTGTGGGCAGGGCCCACTGAAGCTTTCTTT | CASSLWAGPTEAFF
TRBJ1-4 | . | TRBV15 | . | TGTGCCACCAGCGGGTCTACGACAGCAGGGATGGTTGAAAAACTGTTTTTT | CATSGSTTAGMVEKLFF